The next 3 T cell receptor beta chains were all read from a single sample in a study. TCRdb called the 5' RACE reads again in MiXCR, with one record for every CDR3 protein. The table shows roughly 69,000 distinct CDR3 sequences, with around a fifth occurring only once. Sequenced input: memory CD4+ T cells sorted from a lymph node. Noted subset: memory CD4+ T cells, CD4+CD45RO+CD25-. The receptors stem from a female donor with breast cancer.

Remarks on this clonotype: One end of the junction varies from germline; a read error may be responsible. The chain links TRBV15 to TRBJ2-7; no firm D call. The length of the CDR3 is 14 residues. CDR1 LNHNV and CDR2 YYDKDF come from the germline V gene (reference sequence). In DNA, the CDR3 is TGTGCCGCCAGCTTCAGTCAAGGTGGGCACGAGCAGTACTTC. Translation: CAASFSQGGHEQYF.

The chain recombines TRBV5-6 with TRBJ1-4; unclear D gene. The CDR3 is 14 residues long. V was shortened by 2 bases and J by 4 bases, with 9 bases between the two germline ends. CDR1 and CDR2 (germline): SGHDT, YYEEEE. The CDR3 DNA reads TGTGCCAGCAGCTTATGGCTGATTAATGAAAAACTGTTTTTT. Its protein is CASSLWLINEKLFF.

The chain is built from TRBV5-1 and TRBJ1-4; 7 bases are shared with TRBD1. Germline CDR1 and CDR2: SGHRS and YFSETQ. The CDR3 sequence is 17 residues long. The V gene end was trimmed by 4 bases and the J gene end by 5 bases; junction bases not matched to a gene: 14. The chain's CDR3 is CASSLNPAGTANEKLFF. The CDR3 DNA sequence: TGCGCCAGCAGCCTCAACCCAGCCGGGACAGCAAATGAAAAACTGTTTTTT. The variable domain in full, completed from reference TRBV5-1 and TRBJ1-4, reads KAGVTQTPRYLIKTRGQQVTLSCSPISGHRSVSWYQQTPGQGLQFLFEYFSETQRNKGNFPGRFSGRQFSNSRSEMNVSTLELGDSALYLCASSLNPAGTANEKLFFGSGTQLSVL.